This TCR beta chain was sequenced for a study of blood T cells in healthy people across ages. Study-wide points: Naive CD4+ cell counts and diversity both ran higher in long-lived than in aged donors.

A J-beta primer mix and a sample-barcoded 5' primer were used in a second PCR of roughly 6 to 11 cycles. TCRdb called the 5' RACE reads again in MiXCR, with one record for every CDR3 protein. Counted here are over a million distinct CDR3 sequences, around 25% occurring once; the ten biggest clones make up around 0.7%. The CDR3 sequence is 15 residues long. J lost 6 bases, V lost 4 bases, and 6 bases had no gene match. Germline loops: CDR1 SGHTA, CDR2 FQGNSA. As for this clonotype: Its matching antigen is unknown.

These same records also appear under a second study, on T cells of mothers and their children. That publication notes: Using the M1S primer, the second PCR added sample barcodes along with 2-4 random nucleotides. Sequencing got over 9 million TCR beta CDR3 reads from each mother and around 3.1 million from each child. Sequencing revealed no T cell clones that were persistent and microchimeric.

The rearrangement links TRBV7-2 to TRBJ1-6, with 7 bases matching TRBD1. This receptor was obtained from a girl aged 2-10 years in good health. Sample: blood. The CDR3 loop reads CASSSRQGSNSPLHF. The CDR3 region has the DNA TGTGCCAGCAGCTCTAGACAGGGTAGTAATTCACCCCTCCACTTT.